The next 2 T cell receptor beta chains were all read from a single sample in a study of identical twins. Each CDR3 protein gets one entry after TCRdb re-called the 5' RACE reads with MiXCR. The sample yields 200,000 to 250,000 distinct CDR3 sequences, over 13% seen once. The specimen sequenced was memory (CD45RO+) T cells sorted from blood. Source of these receptors: a woman aged 18-29 years in good health.

The chain has TRBV9 and TRBJ1-1; D uncertain. The ends were cut back, 0 bases at V and 1 base at J, with 1 base in the middle. The CDR3 runs to 12 residues. Germline assignment: CDR1 SGDLS and CDR2 YYNGEE. The CDR3 loop is CASSVENTEAFF. DNA for the CDR3: TGTGCCAGCAGCGTAGAGAACACTGAAGCTTTCTTT.

The table lists this clonotype with a few counts. The chain carries TRBV6-5 and TRBJ2-6, with TRBD1 identical over 7 bases. Germline CDR1 reads MNHEY; CDR2 reads SVGAGI. The V gene end was trimmed by 0 bases and the J gene end by 4 bases; junction bases not matched to a gene: 6. CDR3 length: 17 residues. In DNA, the CDR3 is TGTGCCAGCAGTTACTCGTCAGACAGGGCAGGGGCCAACGTCCTGACTTTC. It yields the protein CASSYSSDRAGANVLTF.